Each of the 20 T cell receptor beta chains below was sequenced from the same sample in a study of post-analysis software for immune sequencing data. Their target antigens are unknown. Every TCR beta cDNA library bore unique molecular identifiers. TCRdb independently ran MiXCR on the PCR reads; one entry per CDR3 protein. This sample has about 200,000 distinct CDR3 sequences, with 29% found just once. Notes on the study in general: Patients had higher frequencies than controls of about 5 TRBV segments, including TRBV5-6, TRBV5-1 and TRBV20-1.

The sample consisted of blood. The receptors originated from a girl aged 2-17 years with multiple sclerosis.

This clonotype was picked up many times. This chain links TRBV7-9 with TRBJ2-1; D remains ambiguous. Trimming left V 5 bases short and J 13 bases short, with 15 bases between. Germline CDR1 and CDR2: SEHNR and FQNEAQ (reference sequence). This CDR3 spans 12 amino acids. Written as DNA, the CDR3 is TGTGCCAGCAGCCCCGGCACGGATGGTCAGTTCTTC. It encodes CASSPGTDGQFF.

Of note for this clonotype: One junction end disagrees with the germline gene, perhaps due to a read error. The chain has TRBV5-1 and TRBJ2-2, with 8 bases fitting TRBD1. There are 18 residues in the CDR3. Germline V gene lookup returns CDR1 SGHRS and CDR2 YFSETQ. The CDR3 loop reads CASSTTGDDGESTGERFF. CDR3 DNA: TGCGCCAGCAGCACGACAGGGGATGACGGTGAAAGCACCGGGGAGCGGTTTTTT.

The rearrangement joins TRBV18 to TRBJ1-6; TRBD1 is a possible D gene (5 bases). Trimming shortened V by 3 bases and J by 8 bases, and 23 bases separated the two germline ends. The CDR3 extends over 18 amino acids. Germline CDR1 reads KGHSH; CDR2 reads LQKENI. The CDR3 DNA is TGTGCCAGCTCACCTAGGGGACTACAGGTTCGGGGCGATTCACCCCTCCACTTT. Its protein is CASSPRGLQVRGDSPLHF.

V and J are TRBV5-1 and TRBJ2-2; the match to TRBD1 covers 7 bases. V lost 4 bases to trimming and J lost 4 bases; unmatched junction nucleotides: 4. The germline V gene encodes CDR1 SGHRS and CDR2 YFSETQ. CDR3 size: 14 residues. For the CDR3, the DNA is TGCGCCAGCAGCGGGGACAGCCGCACCGGGGAGCTGTTTTTT. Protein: CASSGDSRTGELFF. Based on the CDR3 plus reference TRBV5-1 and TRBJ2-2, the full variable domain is KAGVTQTPRYLIKTRGQQVTLSCSPISGHRSVSWYQQTPGQGLQFLFEYFSETQRNKGNFPGRFSGRQFSNSRSEMNVSTLELGDSALYLCASSGDSRTGELFFGEGSRLTVL.

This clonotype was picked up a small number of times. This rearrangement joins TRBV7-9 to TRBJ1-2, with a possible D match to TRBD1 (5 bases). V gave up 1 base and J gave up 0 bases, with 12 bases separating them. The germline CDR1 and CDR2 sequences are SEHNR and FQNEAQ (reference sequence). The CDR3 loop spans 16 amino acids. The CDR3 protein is CASSLVMWGSNYGYTF. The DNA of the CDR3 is TGTGCCAGCAGCTTAGTGATGTGGGGGTCTAACTATGGCTACACCTTC.

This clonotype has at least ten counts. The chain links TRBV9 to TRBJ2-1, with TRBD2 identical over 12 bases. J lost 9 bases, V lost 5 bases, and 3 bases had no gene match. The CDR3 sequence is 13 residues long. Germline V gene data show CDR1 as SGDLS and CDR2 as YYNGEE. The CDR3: CASRASGRGEQFF. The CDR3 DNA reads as TGTGCCAGCAGAGCTAGCGGGAGGGGTGAGCAGTTCTTC.

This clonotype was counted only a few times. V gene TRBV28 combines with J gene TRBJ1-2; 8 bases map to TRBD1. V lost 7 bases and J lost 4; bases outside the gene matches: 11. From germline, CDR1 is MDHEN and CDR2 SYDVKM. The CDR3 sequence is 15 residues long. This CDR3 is CASTEPGQEVYGYTF. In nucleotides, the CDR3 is TGTGCCAGCACCGAACCGGGACAGGAAGTCTATGGCTACACCTTC.

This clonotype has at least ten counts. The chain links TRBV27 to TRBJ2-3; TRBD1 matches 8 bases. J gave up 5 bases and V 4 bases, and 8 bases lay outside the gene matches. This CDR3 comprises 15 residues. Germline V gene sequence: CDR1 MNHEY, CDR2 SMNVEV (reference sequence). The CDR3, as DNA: TGTGCCAGCAGTTCCAGACAGGGGCGGTTAGATACGCAGTATTTT. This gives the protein CASSSRQGRLDTQYF.

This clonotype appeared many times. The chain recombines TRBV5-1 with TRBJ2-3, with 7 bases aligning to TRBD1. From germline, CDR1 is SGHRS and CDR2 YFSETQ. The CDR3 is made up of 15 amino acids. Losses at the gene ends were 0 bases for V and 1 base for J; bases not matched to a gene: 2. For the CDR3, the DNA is TGCGCCAGCAGCTTGGATGGGACAGGCACAGATACGCAGTATTTT. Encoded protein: CASSLDGTGTDTQYF.

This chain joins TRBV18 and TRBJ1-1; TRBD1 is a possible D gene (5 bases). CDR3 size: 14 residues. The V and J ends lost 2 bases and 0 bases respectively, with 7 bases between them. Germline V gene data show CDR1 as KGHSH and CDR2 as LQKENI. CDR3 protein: CASSPLGVNTEAFF. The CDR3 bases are TGTGCCAGCTCACCATTGGGGGTGAACACTGAAGCTTTCTTT. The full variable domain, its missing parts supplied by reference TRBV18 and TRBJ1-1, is NAGVMQNPRHLVRRRGQEARLRCSPMKGHSHVYWYRQLPEEGLKFMVYLQKENIIDESGMPKERFSAEFPKEGPSILRIQQVVRGDSAAYFCASSPLGVNTEAFFGQGTRLTVV.

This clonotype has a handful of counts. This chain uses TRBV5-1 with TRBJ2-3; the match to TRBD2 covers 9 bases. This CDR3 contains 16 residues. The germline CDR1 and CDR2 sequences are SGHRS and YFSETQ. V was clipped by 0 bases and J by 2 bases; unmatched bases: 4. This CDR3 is CASSLVLAGDTDTQYF. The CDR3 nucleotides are TGCGCCAGCAGCTTGGTGTTAGCGGGGGACACAGATACGCAGTATTTT.

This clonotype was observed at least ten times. The CDR3, as DNA: TGTGCCAGCAGCTTTCAGGGGGTTGAGGAGACCCAGTACTTC. It codes for CASSFQGVEETQYF. The chain is built from TRBV7-8 and TRBJ2-5, with 7 nucleotides matching TRBD1. The CDR3 is 14 residues long. J was trimmed by 5 bases and V by 3 bases; bases with no gene match: 6. CDR1 SGHVS and CDR2 FQNEAQ come from the germline V gene. Full variable domain (outside the CDR3, taken from reference TRBV7-8 and TRBJ2-5): GAGVSQSPRYKVAKRGQDVALRCDPISGHVSLFWYQQALGQGPEFLTYFQNEAQLDKSGLPSDRFFAERPEGSVSTLKIQRTQQEDSAVYLCASSFQGVEETQYFGPGTRLLVL.

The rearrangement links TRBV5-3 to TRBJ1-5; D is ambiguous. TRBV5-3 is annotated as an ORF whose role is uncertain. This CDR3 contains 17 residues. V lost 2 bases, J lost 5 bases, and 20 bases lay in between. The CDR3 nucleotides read TGTGCCAGAAGCTTCGAACACCGAGGCGGCCCTGATCAGCCCCAGCATTTT. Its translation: CARSFEHRGGPDQPQHF.

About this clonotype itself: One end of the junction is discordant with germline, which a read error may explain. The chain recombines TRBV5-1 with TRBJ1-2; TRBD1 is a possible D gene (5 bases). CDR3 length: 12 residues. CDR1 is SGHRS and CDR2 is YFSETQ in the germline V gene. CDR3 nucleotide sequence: TGCGCCGGCAGCTTGGCGGGGGGAGGCTACACCTTC. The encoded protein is CAGSLAGGGYTF. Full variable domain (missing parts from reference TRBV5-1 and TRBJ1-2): KAGVTQTPRYLIKTRGQQVTLSCSPISGHRSVSWYQQTPGQGLQFLFEYFSETQRNKGNFPGRFSGRQFSNSRSEMNVSTLELGDSALYLCAGSLAGGGYTFGSGTRLTVV.

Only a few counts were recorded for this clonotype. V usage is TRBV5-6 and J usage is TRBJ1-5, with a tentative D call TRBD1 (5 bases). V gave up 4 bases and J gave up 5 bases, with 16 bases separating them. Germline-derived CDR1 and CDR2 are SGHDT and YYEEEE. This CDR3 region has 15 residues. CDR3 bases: TGTGCCAGCAGCACCGGGGCCCGAGCGGATCAGCCCCAGCATTTT. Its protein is CASSTGARADQPQHF.

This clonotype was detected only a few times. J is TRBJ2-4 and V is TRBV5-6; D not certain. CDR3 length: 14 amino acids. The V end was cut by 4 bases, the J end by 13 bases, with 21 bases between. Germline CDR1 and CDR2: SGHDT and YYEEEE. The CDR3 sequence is CASSPPLPSSKQYF. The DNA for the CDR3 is TGTGCCAGCAGCCCCCCCCTCCCCTCGTCGAAGCAGTACTTC.

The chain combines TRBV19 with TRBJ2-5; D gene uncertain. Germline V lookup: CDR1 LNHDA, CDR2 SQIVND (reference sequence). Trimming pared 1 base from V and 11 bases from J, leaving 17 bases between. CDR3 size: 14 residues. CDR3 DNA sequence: TGTGCCAGTAGTATAGTCCCGGAATACAATGAGCAGTACTTC. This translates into CASSIVPEYNEQYF.

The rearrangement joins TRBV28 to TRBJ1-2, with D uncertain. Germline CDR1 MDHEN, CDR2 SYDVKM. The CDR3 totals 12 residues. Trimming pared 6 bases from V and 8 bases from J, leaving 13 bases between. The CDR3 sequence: CASSTLGQGYTF. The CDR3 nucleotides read TGTGCCAGCAGCACGTTAGGGCAAGGCTACACCTTC.

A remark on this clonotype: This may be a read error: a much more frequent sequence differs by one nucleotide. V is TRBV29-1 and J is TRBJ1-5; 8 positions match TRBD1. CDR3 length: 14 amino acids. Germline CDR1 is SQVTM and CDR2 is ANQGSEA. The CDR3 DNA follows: TGCAGCGTTGCCACAGGGGGTAGCAGTCAGCCCCAGCATTTT. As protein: CSVATGGSSQPQHF.

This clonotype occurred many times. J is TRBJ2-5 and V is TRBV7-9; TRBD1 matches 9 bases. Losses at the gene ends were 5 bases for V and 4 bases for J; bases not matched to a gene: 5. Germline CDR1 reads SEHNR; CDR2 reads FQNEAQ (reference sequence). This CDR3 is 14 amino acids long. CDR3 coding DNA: TGTGCCAGCAGCGGGGACAGGGCCAGAGAGACCCAGTACTTC. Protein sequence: CASSGDRARETQYF.